This T cell receptor (beta chain) was captured by sequencing in a study of neurological immune-mediated disorders. The team produced cDNA through 5'RACE using 10-nucleotide random UMIs. From 15-18 subjects, each sequencing run yielded over 190 million TCR-beta sequences. TCRdb re-called the 5' RACE reads through MiXCR, storing one row per CDR3 protein. The data contain nearly 45,000 distinct CDR3 sequences, roughly 13% of them seen just once; the ten biggest clones take up roughly 1.2%. Germline-derived CDR1 and CDR2 are LGHDT and YNNKEL (reference sequence). The CDR3 length is 13 residues. After removal of 5 bases from V and 4 bases from J, the junction contained 1 base not matched to a gene. There are many counts of this clonotype.

The rearrangement links TRBV3-1 to TRBJ1-5; 8 bases agree with TRBD1. The sample comprised PBMCs. The TCR was taken from a female donor in good health. The CDR3 DNA reads as TGTGCCAGCAGCAGACAGGGGAATCAGCCCCAGCATTTT. It codes for CASSRQGNQPQHF.